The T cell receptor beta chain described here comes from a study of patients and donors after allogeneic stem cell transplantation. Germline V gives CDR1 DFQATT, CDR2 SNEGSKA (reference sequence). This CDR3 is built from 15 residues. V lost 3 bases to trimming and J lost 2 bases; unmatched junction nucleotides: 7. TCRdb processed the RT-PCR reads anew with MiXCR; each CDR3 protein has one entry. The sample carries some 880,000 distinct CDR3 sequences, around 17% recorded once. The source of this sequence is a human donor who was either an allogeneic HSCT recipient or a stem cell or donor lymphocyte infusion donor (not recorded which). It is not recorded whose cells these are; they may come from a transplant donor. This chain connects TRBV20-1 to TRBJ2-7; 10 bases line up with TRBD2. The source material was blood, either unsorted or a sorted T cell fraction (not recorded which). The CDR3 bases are TGCAGTGCTAGGTCGGGCGGACTAGCGGCCTACGAGCAGTACTTC. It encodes CSARSGGLAAYEQYF.